These 26 T cell receptor beta chains originate from one sample sequenced in a study of CD8+ T cells in alopecia areata. Cells pooled from cutaneous lymph nodes were sorted on CD4, CD8alpha, NKG2D, NKG2ACE and other markers. In each case, RNA was isolated and then reverse transcribed into cDNA as the sequencing template. Profiling relied on immunoSEQ multiplex PCR, and the TCRdb table lists in-frame clones only, not all of them. The sample yields around 300,000 clones, without any singletons. Sequencing input: CD4+ T cells sorted from a lymph node. The receptors derive from a C3H/HeJ mouse with alopecia areata. The strain's MHC type: H2-k.

Of note for this clone: Mouse names are used for the genes. The DNA ends 4 residues before the CDR3 does, and the rest of the CDR3 is filled in from the germline J gene. This rearrangement joins TRBV5 to TRBJ2-7, with TRBD2 matching over 10 bases. Per germline, CDR1 LGHNA and CDR2 YNLKQL (reference sequence). V was clipped by 0 bases and J by 3 bases; unmatched bases: 5. This CDR3 is 16 amino acids long. The covered CDR3 bases are TGTGCCAGCAGCCAAGATGGACTGGGGGCTTTCTAT. Its translation is CASSQDGLGAFY. The entire CDR3 reads CASSQDGLGAFYEQYF.

There are a few counts of this clone. Gene and germline names: mouse. With the read ending 4 residues before the CDR3 end, the germline J gene is used to fill in that end. This sample also contains other DNA sequences that code for the same CDR3. V usage is TRBV19 and J usage is TRBJ2-4; the match to TRBD2 covers 11 bases. Looked up from germline, CDR1 is FNHDT and CDR2 is SITEND (reference sequence). The CDR3 is 15 amino acids. V lost 3 bases and J lost 0; bases outside the gene matches: 0. The part of the CDR3 DNA that was read is TGTGCCAGCAGTAGGACTGGGGGGAGTCAAAAC. It codes for CASSRTGGSQN. The whole CDR3 reads CASSRTGGSQNTLYF.

This clone was detected ten times or more. The gene names here belong to mouse. The CDR3 extends 4 residues past the end of the read, so its final part is completed from the germline J gene. Other DNA sequences within the sample encode an identical CDR3. The rearrangement uses TRBV13-1 and TRBJ2-7; TRBD2 matches at 7 bases. In germline, CDR1 is NSHNY, CDR2 SYGAGN. The CDR3 is 14 residues long. The sequenced part of the CDR3 DNA is TGTGCCAGCAGTGATGCAGGGCTGGGGGAT. Its protein product is CASSDAGLGD. The whole CDR3 sequence is CASSDAGLGDEQYF.

There are a few counts of this clone. The listed genes are named as in mouse. The same CDR3 also results from other DNA sequences found in this sample. CDR3 in amino acids: CASSITGGRAEQFF. The part of the CDR3 DNA that was read is TGTGCCAGCAGTATCACTGGGGGGAGGGCT. The chain recombines TRBV19 with TRBJ2-1, with 9 bases aligning to TRBD2. Read data end 4 residues before the CDR3 end; the end is taken from the germline J gene. Germline loops: CDR1 FNHDT, CDR2 SITEND (reference sequence). CDR3 length: 14 residues. The full variable domain, completed using reference TRBV19 and TRBJ2-1, is GGIITQTPKFLIGQEGQKLTLKCQQNFNHDTMYWYRQDSGKGLRLIYYSITENDLQKGDLSEGYDASREKKSSFSLTVTSAQKNEMAVFLCASSITGGRAEQFFGPGTRLTVL.

Notes on this clone: Genes here carry mouse names. The CDR3 goes on 4 residues after the read ends, and that part is filled in from the germline J gene. The chain couples TRBV19 to TRBJ2-2; possible D gene TRBD1, 6 bases. V lost 5 bases and J lost 3, with 8 bases in between. CDR3 size: 13 residues. Per the germline V gene, CDR1 is FNHDT and CDR2 is SITEND (reference sequence). Partial CDR3 DNA: TGTGCCAGCAGGGCAGGGGACACCGGG. The encoded protein is CASRAGDTG. The full-length CDR3 reads as CASRAGDTGQLYF.

This clone came up many times. Gene names denote mouse genes. The CDR3 end is not reached by the read, which stops 4 residues before it; the germline J gene fills it in. The chain uses TRBV13-1 and TRBJ2-7; 8 positions match TRBD2. CDR1 and CDR2 (germline): NSHNY, SYGAGN. The CDR3 extends over 14 amino acids. CDR3 DNA, as far as it was read: TGTGCCAGCAGTGTGACTGGGGCAGGTGAT. It encodes CASSVTGAGD. The entire CDR3 is CASSVTGAGDEQYF.

Regarding this clone: Any gene name here is a mouse gene name. The sequence runs out 4 residues before the end of the CDR3; the remainder is reconstructed from the germline J gene. The J gene is TRBJ2-3, the V gene TRBV2; 9 bases are shared with TRBD2. CDR3 length equals 15 residues. The germline V gene encodes CDR1 LGHNA and CDR2 YSYQKL. The V segment lost 4 bases and the J segment 2 bases; nucleotides outside the gene matches: 4. Partial CDR3 DNA: TGTGCCAGCAGCCTGGGGGGGCGAGATGCAGAA. Translation: CASSLGGRDAE. The entire CDR3 protein is CASSLGGRDAETLYF.

This clone turned up a few times. Gene labels here are mouse ones. The read is 4 residues too short to cover the CDR3 end, so that end is filled in from the germline J gene. The chain combines TRBV13-1 with TRBJ2-1; the match to TRBD1 covers 9 bases. Looked up from germline, CDR1 is NSHNY and CDR2 is SYGAGN. V gave up 3 bases and J gave up 6 bases; unmatched junction bases: 4. The CDR3 is made up of 14 amino acids. CDR3 protein: CASSVGTGFAEQFF. CDR3 bases read: TGTGCCAGCAGTGTCGGGACAGGGTTTGCT.

For this clone: Gene names and germline refer to mouse. The read ends 4 residues shy of where the CDR3 ends; the end is completed using the germline J gene. The same CDR3 is also encoded by other DNA sequences in this sample. V usage is TRBV4 and J usage is TRBJ1-2; TRBD1 is a possible D gene (6 bases). V was cut by 4 bases and J by 0 bases, with 9 bases left in between. The length of the CDR3 is 14 residues. Germline lookup yields CDR1 LGHDT and CDR2 YNNKQL (reference sequence). CDR3 sequence: CASSLQGANSDYTF. The CDR3 DNA, read in part, is TGTGCCAGCAGCTTACAGGGTGCAAACTCC.

This clone has just a few counts. Genes here carry mouse names. The read gets to within 4 residues of the CDR3 end, and the germline J gene fills in the rest. Other DNA sequences in the same sample also yield this CDR3. The chain carries TRBV14 and TRBJ2-1, with 9 bases identical to TRBD2. Trimming at V came to 4 bases and at J to 4 bases, leaving 3 bases not matched to a gene. The CDR3 runs 14 residues. CDR1 and CDR2 (germline): SGHDT, FRDEAV. CDR3 bases read: TGTGCCAGCAGTAGACTGGGGGCTTATGCT. Its translation is CASSRLGAYA. The complete CDR3 protein is CASSRLGAYAEQFF.

This clone was seen a few times. Genes and germline are mouse. The sequenced CDR3 bases are TGTGCCTGCCGACTGGGAGCAAACACCGGG. It specifies CACRLGANTG. The entire CDR3 sequence reads CACRLGANTGQLYF. This chain joins TRBV19 and TRBJ2-2; 7 nucleotides line up with TRBD2. From the germline J gene comes the end of the CDR3, since the read stops 4 residues before it. The V and J ends lost 10 bases and 0 bases, in that order; junction bases with no gene match: 6. The CDR3 runs 14 residues. In germline, CDR1 is FNHDT, CDR2 SITEND (reference sequence). The whole variable domain, remainder taken from reference TRBV19 and TRBJ2-2, is GGIITQTPKFLIGQEGQKLTLKCQQNFNHDTMYWYRQDSGKGLRLIYYSITENDLQKGDLSEGYDASREKKSSFSLTVTSAQKNEMAVFLCACRLGANTGQLYFGEGSKLTVL.

On this clone: Mouse germline and gene names are used. Read sequence stops 4 residues before the CDR3 end, and the germline J gene provides the missing end. The chain carries TRBV5 and TRBJ2-3; D is unclear. Trimming took 0 bases from V and 0 from J, leaving 10 bases between them. The germline V gene has CDR1 LGHNA and CDR2 YNLKQL (reference sequence). This CDR3 contains 16 residues. The CDR3 reads CASSQDHRTSAETLYF. The part of the CDR3 DNA that was read is TGTGCCAGCAGCCAAGATCACAGAACTAGTGCAGAA.

About this clone itself: Gene and germline names: mouse. The read gets to within 4 residues of the CDR3 end, and the germline J gene fills in the rest. The V call is TRBV13-1, the J call TRBJ2-7; possibly TRBD1 for D (6 bases). Germline V gives CDR1 NSHNY, CDR2 SYGAGN. CDR3 size: 14 residues. Partial CDR3 DNA: TGTGCCAGCAGTGATGCCAGGGGAGGTTAT. Its translation is CASSDARGGY. The full CDR3 is CASSDARGGYEQYF.

This clone has only a few counts. Genes and germline come from the mouse. The read halts 4 residues ahead of the CDR3 end, with the missing end drawn from the germline J gene. The chain carries TRBV13-3 and TRBJ2-4; TRBD1 aligns across 9 bases. The CDR3 is made up of 14 amino acids. Germline V gene sequence: CDR1 NNHDY, CDR2 SYVADS. The CDR3 reads CASSEGQGKNTLYF. The sequenced part of the CDR3 DNA is TGTGCCAGCAGTGAGGGACAGGGAAAGAAC.

In this sample, this clone turned up a few times. The gene names here belong to mouse. The read terminates 3 residues ahead of where the CDR3 ends, so the germline J gene completes it. This sequence joins TRBV13-1 and TRBJ1-6; 10 nucleotides line up with TRBD1. TRBJ1-6 is known as an ORF, though its function is uncertain. CDR1 and CDR2 (germline): NSHNY, SYGAGN. Trimming at V came to 3 bases and at J to 6 bases, leaving 3 bases not matched to a gene. The CDR3 loop spans 15 amino acids. The part of the CDR3 DNA that was read is TGTGCCAGCAGTGGACAGGGGGCGATTAATTCGCCC. Residues: CASSGQGAINSP. The full CDR3 sequence reads CASSGQGAINSPLYF.

This clone turned up a few times. Mouse germline and gene names are used. The read stops 4 residues short of the end of the CDR3; the missing end is completed from the germline J gene. This sample also contains other DNA sequences that code for the same CDR3. This chain connects TRBV1 to TRBJ2-3; D is possibly TRBD2 (6 bases). In germline, CDR1 is NSQYPW, CDR2 LRSPGD (reference sequence). Between the trimmed V and J ends, which lost 3 bases and 0 bases, there was a span of 10 bases. The CDR3 length is 15 residues. CDR3 DNA (partial): TGCACCTGCAGTGCTCTGGGGACTAGTGCAGAA. It codes for CTCSALGTSAE. The full-length CDR3 reads as CTCSALGTSAETLYF.

Note on this clone: Gene names and germline match the mouse. The CDR3 extends 4 residues past the end of the read, so its final part is completed from the germline J gene. This sequence joins TRBV19 and TRBJ2-1; 10 bases agree with TRBD2. CDR3 size: 14 residues. From germline, CDR1 is FNHDT and CDR2 SITEND (reference sequence). J was trimmed by 5 bases and V by 5 bases; bases with no gene match: 4. The CDR3 region is CASSPGLGNAEQFF. Incomplete CDR3 DNA: TGTGCCAGCAGCCCGGGACTGGGGAATGCT.

A few counts support this clone. Mouse names are used for the genes. The read comes to an end 4 residues before the CDR3 does, leaving the germline J gene to fill in the end. Other DNA sequences from this sample encode an identical CDR3 as well. The rearrangement links TRBV13-3 to TRBJ2-7, with D maybe TRBD1 (6 bases). The V end lost 1 base, the J end lost 0 bases, and 8 bases lay between the germline ends. Germline assignment: CDR1 NNHDY and CDR2 SYVADS. This CDR3 spans 14 amino acids. The CDR3: CASSDRDNSYEQYF. The CDR3 bases that were read are TGTGCCAGCAGTGATCGGGACAACTCCTAT.

For this clone: The gene names given are mouse names. The sequenced fragment ends 4 residues before the CDR3 boundary, so the rest is inferred from the germline J gene. This chain connects TRBV2 to TRBJ1-2; tentative D call: TRBD1 (5 bases). Trimming removed 1 base from V and 2 bases from J, with 8 bases in between. In germline, CDR1 is LGHNA, CDR2 YSYQKL. CDR3 size: 14 residues. The CDR3 region is CASSQAGTNSDYTF. Incomplete CDR3 DNA: TGTGCCAGCAGCCAAGCAGGGACTAACTCC.

In regard to this clone: Gene names refer to mouse genes. Sequencing ends 4 residues short of the CDR3 end; the germline J gene provides the rest. The chain combines TRBV13-2 with TRBJ2-7, with 10 bases matching TRBD2. The V segment lost 4 bases and the J segment 3 bases; nucleotides outside the gene matches: 4. This CDR3 is 14 amino acids long. Germline V gives CDR1 NNHNN, CDR2 SYGAGS (reference sequence). The DNA read from the CDR3 is TGTGCCAGCGGTACCGGGACTGGGGTCTAT. This sequence encodes CASGTGTGVY. The full CDR3 protein reads CASGTGTGVYEQYF.

Details on this clone: The genes and germline here are from mouse. The read finishes 4 residues shy of the CDR3 end, and the germline J gene is used to complete it. This chain connects TRBV5 to TRBJ2-1, with 7 bases fitting TRBD1. In germline, CDR1 is LGHNA, CDR2 YNLKQL (reference sequence). This CDR3 comprises 16 residues. Losses at the gene ends were 0 bases for V and 2 bases for J; bases not matched to a gene: 4. The CDR3 loop is CASSQDTGQYYAEQFF. Incomplete CDR3 DNA: TGTGCCAGCAGCCAAGATACGGGACAGTACTATGCT.

This clone was found a few times. All gene names here are mouse names. Read coverage stops 4 residues before the CDR3 terminus; the germline J gene supplies the remainder. The rearrangement uses TRBV31 and TRBJ1-1; D perhaps matches TRBD1 (6 bases). The CDR3 covers 14 residues. The V and J ends lost 0 bases and 3 bases respectively, with 11 bases between them. Germline V CDR1 and CDR2: GKSSPN, SITVG. The CDR3 is CAWSLRDTYTEVFF. The sequenced CDR3 bases are TGTGCCTGGAGTCTTCGGGACACCTACACA.

There are a few counts of this clone. Mouse germline and gene names are used. The read halts 4 residues ahead of the CDR3 end, with the missing end drawn from the germline J gene. The same CDR3 can be traced to other DNA sequences in this sample. The gene calls are TRBV19 and TRBJ2-3; a possible D gene is TRBD2 (7 bases). Trimming stripped 2 bases from V and 1 base from J, with 11 bases between. Germline CDR1 reads FNHDT; CDR2 reads SITEND (reference sequence). The CDR3 loop spans 15 amino acids. The CDR3 loop is CASSIGGLGAETLYF. The sequenced CDR3 bases are TGTGCCAGCAGTATTGGGGGGCTTGGTGCAGAA.

This clone has just a few counts. Any gene name here is a mouse gene name. The read terminates 4 residues ahead of where the CDR3 ends, so the germline J gene completes it. The same CDR3 arises from other DNA sequences in this sample as well. This chain links TRBV13-1 with TRBJ1-2; possibly TRBD1 for D (5 bases). The germline V and J ends were trimmed by 0 bases and 2 bases, with 8 bases remaining between them. The CDR3 contains 14 residues. Germline V gene data show CDR1 as NSHNY and CDR2 as SYGAGN. This CDR3 reads CASSDVGGNSDYTF. The sequenced part of the CDR3 DNA is TGTGCCAGCAGTGATGTGGGGGGGAACTCC.

This clone was seen more than once but under ten times. Here the gene names and germline are mouse. The CDR3 end is not reached by the read, which stops 3 residues before it; the germline J gene fills it in. The chain uses TRBV19 and TRBJ1-6; 12 bases map to TRBD1. TRBJ1-6 is an open reading frame, and its role is uncertain. In germline, CDR1 is FNHDT, CDR2 SITEND (reference sequence). This CDR3 region has 15 residues. Trimming cost V 4 bases and J 8 bases; bases outside gene matches: 4. The CDR3 bases that were read are TGTGCCAGCAGTCGGGACAGGGGGCTGGATTCGCCC. Amino acid sequence: CASSRDRGLDSP. The full CDR3 reads CASSRDRGLDSPLYF.

Remarks on this clone: Mouse names are used for the genes. The missing CDR3 end, 4 residues past where the read stops, is filled in from the germline J gene. The chain links TRBV13-1 to TRBJ1-2; no definite D call. Germline CDR1 NSHNY, CDR2 SYGAGN. The CDR3 sequence is 13 residues long. V lost 3 bases and J lost 1, with 7 bases in between. The sequenced part of the CDR3 DNA is TGTGCCAGCAGTGTGACATTAAACTCC. This translates into CASSVTLNS. The full CDR3 is CASSVTLNSDYTF.